A single sample gave rise to the 11 T cell receptor beta chains below, sequenced in a study of Graves' ophthalmopathy and Graves' hyperthyroidism. Investigators amplified TCR beta CDR3 regions from RNA transcripts. Second-round multiplex PCR came after a first-round RT-PCR that employed HTBI primers. TCRdb ran MiXCR on the multiplex PCR reads and lists one entry per CDR3 protein. The data show hundreds of thousands of distinct CDR3 sequences, approximately 21% seen once. The sample consisted of peripheral blood. Receptors were obtained from a woman younger than 35 with stable Graves' hyperthyroidism. Some clones in this sample may be carry-over from other donors' samples.

This clonotype has a count of ten or more. The chain uses TRBV19 and TRBJ1-5; no clear D gene. V dropped 5 bases and J dropped 1 base, with 15 bases sitting between them. CDR1 LNHDA and CDR2 SQIVND come from the germline V gene (reference sequence). The CDR3 has 16 amino acids. The chain's CDR3 is CASSVSGRASNQPQHF. The CDR3 region has the DNA TGTGCCAGTAGTGTCTCCGGACGGGCGAGCAATCAGCCCCAGCATTTT. The whole variable domain, remainder taken from reference TRBV19 and TRBJ1-5, is DGGITQSPKYLFRKEGQNVTLSCEQNLNHDAMYWYRQDPGQGLRLIYYSQIVNDFQKGDIAEGYSVSREKKESFPLTVTSAQKNPTAFYLCASSVSGRASNQPQHFGDGTRLSIL.

The chain employs TRBV4-1 and TRBJ1-5, with TRBD1 matching over 9 bases. The CDR3 totals 14 residues. CDR1 and CDR2 from the germline V gene are MGHRA and YSYEKL. The J segment lost 5 bases and the V segment lost 4 bases, leaving 3 bases of the junction unmatched. The CDR3 protein is CASSPRDRDQPQHF. CDR3 nucleotides: TGCGCCAGCAGCCCCCGGGACAGGGATCAGCCCCAGCATTTT.

This clonotype was recorded a few times. This chain connects TRBV12-5 to TRBJ2-7, with D unresolved. The CDR3 is made up of 15 amino acids. Germline V gives CDR1 LGHNT, CDR2 FRNRAP. V gave up 4 bases and J gave up 1 base, with 14 bases separating them. CDR3 DNA sequence: TGTGCTAGTGGTTCCTCCCTATCACCTTCCTACGAGCAGTACTTC. Its protein product is CASGSSLSPSYEQYF. The whole variable domain, remainder taken from reference TRBV12-5 and TRBJ2-7, is DARVTQTPRHKVTEMGQEVTMRCQPILGHNTVFWYRQTMMQGLELLAYFRNRAPLDDSGMPKDRFSAEMPDATLATLKIQPSEPRDSAVYFCASGSSLSPSYEQYFGPGTRLTVT.

J is TRBJ1-4 and V is TRBV30; D gene uncertain. Germline assignment: CDR1 GTSNPN and CDR2 SVGIG (reference sequence). V dropped 2 bases and J dropped 7 bases, with 8 bases sitting between them. The CDR3 has 12 residues. CDR3 sequence (DNA): TGTGCCTGGAGTTCGGTCGTTGAAAAACTGTTTTTT. It specifies CAWSSVVEKLFF.

This clonotype showed up just once. J is TRBJ1-2 and V is TRBV19; D not resolved. V lost 8 bases and J lost 5, with 18 bases in between. This CDR3 region has 14 residues. Looked up from germline, CDR1 is LNHDA and CDR2 is SQIVND (reference sequence). DNA of the CDR3: TGTGCCAGTGGCCTTGGCGGGTATCTTTATGGCTACACCTTC. This codes for CASGLGGYLYGYTF.

The chain carries TRBV7-6 and TRBJ2-6; 13 bases match TRBD2. This CDR3 comprises 18 residues. Germline CDR1 SGHVS, CDR2 FNYEAQ. V dropped 5 bases and J dropped 3; count of bases not matched to a gene: 7. The CDR3: CASSPGLAGELGANVLTF. The CDR3 nucleotides are TGTGCCAGCAGCCCTGGACTAGCGGGAGAGCTTGGGGCCAACGTCCTGACTTTC.

This clonotype was seen many times. This sequence may be a read error, since a much larger clone differs from it by one base. The chain links TRBV20-1 to TRBJ1-2; no firm D call. Germline values: CDR1 DFQATT, CDR2 SNEGSKA (reference sequence). CDR3 length equals 12 residues. Deletions cut 1 base from V and 0 bases from J, with 3 bases between. The CDR3 coding sequence is TGCAGTGCTAGAGGGACTAACTATGGCTACACCTTC. Encoded protein: CSARGTNYGYTF.

This clonotype was recorded a few times. The junction differs from germline at one of its ends, possibly a read error. The chain is built from TRBV12-3 or TRBV12-4 and TRBJ1-1; no clear D gene. The CDR3 runs 14 residues. For the CDR3, the DNA is TGTGCCAGCAGTTTACGCACAGCGTACACTGATGCTTTCTTT. Amino acids: CASSLRTAYTDAFF.

The chain couples TRBV6-1 to TRBJ2-7; 7 bases agree with TRBD2. The CDR3 is made up of 15 amino acids. The germline V gene has CDR1 MNHNS and CDR2 SASEGT. The V segment lost 4 bases and the J segment 3 bases; nucleotides outside the gene matches: 9. The DNA of the CDR3 is TGTGCCAGCAGTGGGGGGGGGTCGTTAGGCTACGAGCAGTACTTC. Translation: CASSGGGSLGYEQYF.

This clonotype occurred many times. This chain connects TRBV6-1 to TRBJ2-5; D is possibly TRBD1 (5 bases). Trimming cost V 6 bases and J 3 bases, with 14 bases left between them. This CDR3 contains 14 residues. Germline values: CDR1 MNHNS, CDR2 SASEGT. The CDR3 DNA follows: TGTGCCAGCAGCCCCCGCACAGGCGAAGAGACCCAGTACTTC. This sequence encodes CASSPRTGEETQYF.

J is TRBJ2-6 and V is TRBV10-3; D unclear. The CDR3 totals 16 residues. V lost 2 bases and J 0 bases, leaving 8 bases between the germline ends. Germline V gene lookup returns CDR1 ENHRY and CDR2 SYGVKD. This chain's CDR3 is CAISELPGSGANVLTF. CDR3 sequence (DNA): TGTGCCATCAGTGAGCTCCCAGGCTCTGGGGCCAACGTCCTGACTTTC.